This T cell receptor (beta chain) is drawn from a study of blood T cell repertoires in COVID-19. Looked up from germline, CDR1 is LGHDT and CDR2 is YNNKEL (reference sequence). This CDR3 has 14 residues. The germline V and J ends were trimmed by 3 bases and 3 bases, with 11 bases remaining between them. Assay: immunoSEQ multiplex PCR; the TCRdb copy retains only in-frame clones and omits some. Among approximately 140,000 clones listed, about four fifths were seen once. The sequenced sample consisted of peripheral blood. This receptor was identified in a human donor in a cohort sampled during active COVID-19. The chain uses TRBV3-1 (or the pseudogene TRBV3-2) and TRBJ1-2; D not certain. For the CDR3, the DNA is TGTGCCAGCAGCCAGCTCCGCGGGGACTATGGCTACACCTTC. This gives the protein CASSQLRGDYGYTF.